One sample yielded the 18 T cell receptor beta chains listed below, sequenced in a study of CXCR3-negative and CXCR3-positive naive CD8 T cells. Findings and caveats of the study: Researchers report that CXCR3-positive naive cells carry more hydrophobic TRB CDR3s than CXCR3-negative naive cells.

No antigens are known for them. The study made its TRB cDNA libraries by 5' RACE, adding UMI labels. TCRdb re-analyzed the 5' RACE reads; it lists each CDR3 protein once, without DNA. The listing contains some 140,000 distinct CDR3 sequences. Sequencing input: naive CXCR3+ CD8+ T cells from blood. Subset reported: CD45RO-CCR7+CD27+CD95- naive CD8+ T cells expressing CXCR3 (TNR3+). The receptors shown here come from a human donor in good health. Some clones in this sample may be carry-over from other donors' samples.

This rearrangement joins TRBV7-9 to TRBJ1-4; there is no DNA to check the TCRdb D call of TRBD1. The CDR3 contains 14 residues. CDR1 SEHNR and CDR2 FQNEAQ come from the germline V gene (reference sequence). The CDR3 protein is CASSLARGMEKLFF.

V and J are TRBV6-5 and TRBJ2-2. Germline V CDR1 and CDR2: MNHEY, SVGAGI. The CDR3 loop spans 13 amino acids. The CDR3 loop is CASSYAYTGELFF.

The chain recombines TRBV7-2 with TRBJ2-1; the TRBD2 assignment by TCRdb is unverifiable without DNA. CDR3 size: 16 residues. Germline CDR1 SGHTA, CDR2 FQGNSA. The CDR3 is CASSQEASGGVHEQFF.

The chain links TRBV29-1 to TRBJ2-3. Germline-derived CDR1 and CDR2 are SQVTM and ANQGSEA. This CDR3 has 12 residues. CDR3: CSVVESTDTQYF.

This chain connects TRBV6-5 to TRBJ2-4; TCRdb indicates TRBD2, and absent DNA this call remains unverified. Germline loops: CDR1 MNHEY, CDR2 SVGAGI. This CDR3 has 13 residues. The CDR3 protein is CASSRAGQNIQYF.

V is TRBV7-9 and J is TRBJ2-3. The CDR3 contains 14 residues. CDR1 is SEHNR, CDR2 FQNEAQ, per germline (reference sequence). CDR3 loop: CASSLGMVTDTQYF.

This chain connects TRBV12-3 or TRBV12-4 to TRBJ2-2; TCRdb returns TRBD2, unconfirmable since there is no DNA. The CDR3 length is 15 residues. The CDR3: CATAEAGANTGELFF.

The chain couples TRBV19 to TRBJ1-1. This CDR3 comprises 14 residues. The germline V gene encodes CDR1 LNHDA and CDR2 SQIVND (reference sequence). The chain's CDR3 is CASSMGEAGTEAFF.

The genes are TRBV20-1 and TRBJ2-7; the D call from TCRdb, TRBD2, cannot be confirmed without DNA. The length of the CDR3 is 14 residues. CDR1 is DFQATT, CDR2 SNEGSKA, per germline (reference sequence). CDR3 residues: CSAELAGGSYEQYF.

The chain links TRBV5-6 to TRBJ2-7. The CDR3 totals 16 residues. CDR1 SGHDT and CDR2 YYEEEE come from the germline V gene. The CDR3 region is CASSSVQRWDSYEQYF.

The chain is built from TRBV28 and TRBJ2-2. The CDR3 has 14 residues. CDR1 and CDR2 from the germline V gene are MDHEN and SYDVKM. CDR3 region: CASSTRTNTGELFF.

The chain links TRBV11-1 to TRBJ2-3; there is no DNA to check the TCRdb D call of TRBD2. CDR3 size: 17 residues. Germline lookup yields CDR1 SGHAT and CDR2 FQDESV (reference sequence). Here the CDR3 reads CASSPSGLADPTDTQYF. The full variable domain, completed using reference TRBV11-1 and TRBJ2-3, is EAEVAQSPRYKITEKSQAVAFWCDPISGHATLYWYRQILGQGPELLVQFQDESVVDDSQLPKDRFSAERLKGVDSTLKIQPAELGDSAMYLCASSPSGLADPTDTQYFGPGTRLTVL.

The chain combines TRBV7-3 with TRBJ2-2; absent DNA, TCRdb's TRBD2 call cannot be checked. Germline V gives CDR1 SGHTA, CDR2 FQGTGA. The CDR3 has 17 amino acids. The CDR3 sequence: CASSADSQGDYTGELFF.

V gene TRBV9 combines with J gene TRBJ2-5; no DNA is available, so the TRBD1 call from TCRdb remains unchecked. The CDR3 extends over 18 amino acids. CDR1 and CDR2 (germline): SGDLS, YYNGEE. The CDR3 spells CASSVGLVVGGAEETHYF.

The gene calls are TRBV5-4 and TRBJ2-7; no DNA is available, so the TRBD1 call from TCRdb remains unchecked. This CDR3 has 15 amino acids. Germline CDR1 reads SGHNT; CDR2 reads YYREEE (reference sequence). The CDR3 region is CASSQGTGELYEQYF.

CDR3 protein: CASSSSGGGISYEQYF. V usage is TRBV12-3 or TRBV12-4 and J usage is TRBJ2-7; there is no DNA to check the TCRdb D call of TRBD1. The length of the CDR3 is 16 residues.

The CDR3 sequence: CASSFWGRQETQYF. V usage is TRBV28 and J usage is TRBJ2-5; TCRdb reports TRBD1, a call that lacks DNA to check it against. The CDR3 extends over 14 amino acids. Germline lookup yields CDR1 MDHEN and CDR2 SYDVKM.

V and J are TRBV11-2 and TRBJ2-1. CDR1 is SGHAT, CDR2 FQNNGV, per germline. The CDR3 has 11 residues. The chain's CDR3 is CASSQDHEQFF.